The present T cell receptor beta chain was sequenced within a study of CD8+ T cells in alopecia areata. The ends were cut back, 3 bases at V and 5 bases at J, with 11 bases in the middle. Germline values: CDR1 SGHRS, CDR2 YFSETQ. The CDR3 covers 13 residues. RNA was isolated and reverse transcribed to cDNA, the sequencing template. TCRdb's table, derived via immunoSEQ multiplex PCR, lists solely in-frame clones and lacks some. The sample shows some 170,000 clones, 59% of them seen only once. This clone was recorded once. J is TRBJ2-5 and V is TRBV5-1; D is undetermined. Sequences were derived from CD4+ T cells sorted from blood, sampled at week 0. The TCR was taken from a human donor with alopecia areata. In DNA, the CDR3 is TGCGCCAGCAGCTCCCGGTTGGGGGAGACCCAGTACTTC. This translates into CASSSRLGETQYF.